This T cell receptor beta chain was recovered during a study of cytomegalovirus exposure and HLA in healthy donors (dated by TCRdb to between 2016 and 2019). In the study overall: An earlier analysis of roughly 630 of the donors reported about 250 Gb of sequence data and some 120 million unique TCR beta sequences from 150 million to 200 million T cells. The genetic ancestry cluster associated with self-reported Caucasian donors included over 80% of the approximately 400 genotyped donors. The study aimed to test whether signatures of past pathogen exposure could be identified by cataloging public T cell receptors. On average, roughly 200,000 unique TCR beta nucleotide sequences were sequenced per donor among a few hundred genotyped donors of the cohort, with roughly 18% of those sequences being non-productive. An earlier analysis of a few hundred of the donors applied high-throughput TCR beta sequencing to assess whether each TCR beta V gene segment acted as functional or pseudogenic. About 5 DR-DQ haplotypes were handled as single units for association and clustering, since linkage in the cohort was strong. Using immunosequencing, the study profiled T cell repertoires from some 670 subjects and related those repertoires to cytomegalovirus serostatus. The later analysis used no new phenotypic data to find candidate immune exposures, relying instead on TCR beta sequences and their occurrence across donors. About 300 gigabases of sequencing data and roughly 90 million unique TCR sequences were included in an early release covering roughly 700 HLA-typed donors. All discovery cohort repertoires had been generated using a single sequencing platform. Besides the first cohort of hundreds of subjects, a separate validation cohort made up of 120 different subjects was used. Alongside the repertoire data, information on donor age, sex, ethnicity and CMV serostatus was compiled. Typing coverage differed by locus: A, B, C, DRB1 and DQB1 were typed in about 620-640 donors, DQA1 in about 500, DPA1 in approximately 610, and DPB1 in roughly 450. A later genetic analysis used genome-wide SNP genotypes for about three fifths of the 666 donors, treating that subset as a discovery cohort. To predict cytomegalovirus infection status, the study combined high-throughput TCR immunosequencing, statistical association of individual TCRs with disease status, and machine learning. HLA typing covered class I and class II loci at four-digit resolution. In a later analysis, previously published TCR beta repertoires from fewer than 750 donors were re-analyzed and high-resolution HLA genotyping was added so that TCR occurrence patterns could be studied.

CDR3 length: 13 amino acids, cysteine to phenylalanine. The only DNA kept is the CDR3, 39 bases in frame from the first base. From a lookup of the germline V gene (reference sequence), CDR1 and CDR2 are SGHNT and YYREEE. V and J lose 4 bases and 3 bases, and a span of 11 bases separates them. Libraries were constructed by the immunoSEQ multiplex PCR assay. For the multiplex PCR, a mixture combining 60 forward primers for TCR Vbeta segments and 13 reverse primers for TCR Jbeta segments was used. A multiplex PCR assay on genomic DNA amplified the CDR3 region of rearranged TCR beta genes. The amplified TCR beta libraries were sequenced on the Illumina HiSeq System as 87-base-pair reads. In the source study's methods: Across the 666 repertoires, a later analysis counted 60 million to 90 million unique TCR beta chains, approximately 12 million of which were shared by at least two donors. To remove PCR and sequencing errors, raw reads were error-corrected and collapsed into unique sequences using a nearest-neighbor algorithm that merged closely related sequences. Alignment of CDR3 sequences to IMGT reference sequences was used to assign V, D and J gene segments. For a sequence to be retained, at least a six-nucleotide match to both a V gene segment and a J gene segment was required. A rearrangement counted as productive if the CDR3 had no stop codons and remained in frame with V and J, and every other rearrangement counted as non-productive. Following IMGT convention, CDR3 was defined as the stretch from the second conserved V-encoded cysteine to the conserved J-encoded phenylalanine. Sequences without an unambiguous match to a single V gene segment were excluded from the earlier analysis of several hundred of the donors. An earlier analysis of several hundred of the donors called V segments functional above 56.7% productive rearrangements and segregating when the between-donor standard deviation exceeded 5%. A statistical classification framework was built for diagnosing cytomegalovirus status from the catalog of TCR beta chain sequences. In a later analysis, TCR nucleotide sequences were compared against IMGT/GENE-DB human TR gene sequences so that V and J genes could be assigned. Using the TCRdist pipeline, a later analysis assigned CDR3 sequences along with most-parsimonious VDJ recombination scenarios. In a later analysis, each TCR beta chain was defined by its CDR3 amino acid sequence together with its V-gene family, and reads lacking a unique V-gene family were excluded. To address suspected cross-contamination and a sequencing artifact, a later analysis removed a few hundred highly shared, low-generation-probability nucleotide sequences. In a later analysis, a clonal expansion index for each public chain was calculated from normalized within-repertoire ranks of inferred template counts. A later analysis computed generation probabilities with a VDJ recombination model fitted to out-of-frame rearrangements, and checked the results against IGoR. In a later analysis, hypergeometric tests were used to score TCR-TCR, TCR-HLA and TCR-CMV co-occurrence, with a repertoire-size bias correction applied to TCR pairs. A later analysis estimated false discovery rates by permuting HLA or CMV assignments 20 times. In a later analysis, co-occurring TCRs were grouped using DBSCAN, and TCRdist sequence similarity was added for clustering within HLA-allele-positive subsets. For co-occurrence clustering, repertoires with fewer than 30,000 or more than 120,000 public chains were excluded, along with four to six repertoires with anomalous nucleotide sharing. The table comes from immuneACCESS by way of TCRdb, which keeps in-frame sequences with V and J called. Part of the clones is missing from these tables; in studies checked, under half for an unresolved V gene and the rest for unknown reasons. From that table come the V and J calls and clone size; the DNA was used to work out D and trimming. The sample includes tens of thousands of clones, with 70% to 80% observed a single time. Of the sample, around 3.1% is held by the ten largest clones.

The cohort consisted of hundreds of healthy bone marrow donors. At the time of sampling, all cohort members were nominally healthy, though unrecorded immune exposures were likely present. The donor tested CMV seropositive, placing the donor among the 290 or so seropositive members of the cohort. Each donor provided a peripheral blood sample, and peripheral blood mononuclear cells were used for TCR beta sequencing. The Qiagen DNeasy Blood Extraction Kit was used to extract genomic DNA from the blood cell samples. Overall study results and their limits: In a later genetic analysis, a missense DCLRE1C variant was associated with V-gene and J-gene trimming of TCR beta chains, and the association was replicated in an independent cohort. Approximately 18 rarely observed V segments, including chromosome 9 orphons, were excluded from the earlier analysis of about 500 of the donors because counts were too low. In this cohort, only TCR beta chains were sequenced, and detectable features were limited by the absence of alpha or paired-chain data. Broadly in line with IMGT annotations, most TCR beta V segments showed up in productive rearrangements about 87% or about 30% of the time in an earlier analysis of roughly 590 of the donors. The classifier was reported to diagnose cytomegalovirus status with high specificity and sensitivity in both the original and validation cohorts. Correlated functional status among segregating V segments might reflect linkage disequilibrium, but an unknown experimental factor could not be ruled out. A further reported finding was that TCR beta sequences accurately predicted the HLA-A and HLA-B alleles for most subjects in the first cohort. At a false discovery rate of 0.05, a later analysis linked 16,951 TCR beta sequences to specific HLA alleles. In the study, about 150 TCR beta chains were listed as associated with cytomegalovirus. Because HLA typing was missing for some donors at each locus, association tests included only the typed subset. Compared with the 666-donor mean, donors in an Asian-associated ancestry cluster had fewer N-insertions in productive TCRs, according to a later genetic analysis. The authors suggested that the approach could potentially be generalized to other disease states and immunological phenotypes. Several of the top co-occurrence clusters appeared to be linked to parvovirus B19, influenza, CMV and Epstein-Barr virus, according to a later analysis. According to a later analysis, most CMV-associated TCR beta chains appeared to be HLA-restricted, and the HLA associations seemed to be driven largely by CMV exposure. In vitro tests confirmed that a few of the cytomegalovirus-associated TCR beta chains recognize cytomegalovirus antigens. A group of highly shared sequence variants was considered likely to be a technical artifact of the sequencing pipeline. CMV serostatus was the only immune exposure information available for the cohort. In a later analysis, TCR association rates were found to vary across HLA loci, with the most associated TCRs seen for DRB1 alleles and the fewest for HLA-C alleles. Strong co-occurrence of HLA alleles, especially DR and DQ, made assigning TCR associations to individual alleles difficult. The presence/absence analyses assumed that sequencing depth was roughly uniform across donors, and that assumption may not be true. In a later analysis, HLA-associated TCR beta chains showed more clonal expansion and lower generation probabilities than non-associated chains that were equally common. Some IMGT-functional V segments, including TRBV6-2 and TRBV6-3, could not be told apart with the 87-base-pair reads, so those segments were excluded. While some public TCRs were present in many individuals, most TCR sequences turned up only very rarely across donors.

With respect to this clone: There is no known antigen for this receptor. No clone much larger than this one lies a single base away; base qualities are absent.

The sample taken for sequencing was PBMCs. This clonotype originated in a man aged 50-60 years in good health and CMV-seropositive. The V and J segments used are TRBV5-4 and TRBJ2-7; TRBD1 might be the D gene, on 6 matching bases. The CDR3 region: CASSRQDSYEQYF. Read as DNA, the sequence is TGTGCCAGCAGCCGACAGGACAGCTACGAGCAGTACTTC. Supplemented by the reference TRBV5-4 and TRBJ2-7 proteins around the CDR3, the complete variable domain is ETGVTQSPTHLIKTRGQQVTLRCSSQSGHNTVSWYQQALGQGPQFIFQYYREEENGRGNFPPRFSGLQFPNYSSELNVNALELDDSALYLCASSRQDSYEQYFGPGTRLTVT.